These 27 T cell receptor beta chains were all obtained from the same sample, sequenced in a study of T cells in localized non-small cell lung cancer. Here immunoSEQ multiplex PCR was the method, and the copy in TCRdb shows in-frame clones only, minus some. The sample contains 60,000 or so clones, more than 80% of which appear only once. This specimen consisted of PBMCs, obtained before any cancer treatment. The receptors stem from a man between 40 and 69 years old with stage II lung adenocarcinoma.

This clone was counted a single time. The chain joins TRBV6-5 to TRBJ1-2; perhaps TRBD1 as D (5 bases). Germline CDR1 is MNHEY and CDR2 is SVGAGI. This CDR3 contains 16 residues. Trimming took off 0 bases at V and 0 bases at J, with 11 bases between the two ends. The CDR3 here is CASSYSRTGANYGYTF. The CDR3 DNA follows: TGTGCCAGCAGTTACTCGCGCACAGGAGCTAACTATGGCTACACCTTC.

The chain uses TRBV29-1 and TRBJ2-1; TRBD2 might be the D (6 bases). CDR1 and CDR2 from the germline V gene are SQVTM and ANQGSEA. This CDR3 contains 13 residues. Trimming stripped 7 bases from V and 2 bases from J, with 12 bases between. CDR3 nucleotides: TGCAGCGGAACGGGACTCCCCTACAATGAGCAGTTCTTC. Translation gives CSGTGLPYNEQFF.

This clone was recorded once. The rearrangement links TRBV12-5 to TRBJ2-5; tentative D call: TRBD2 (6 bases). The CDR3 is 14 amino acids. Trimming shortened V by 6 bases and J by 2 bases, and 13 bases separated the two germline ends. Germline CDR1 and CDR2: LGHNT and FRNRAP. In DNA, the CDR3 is TGTGCTAGTGGCCGGGACTTCCAACAAGAGACCCAGTACTTC. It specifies CASGRDFQQETQYF.

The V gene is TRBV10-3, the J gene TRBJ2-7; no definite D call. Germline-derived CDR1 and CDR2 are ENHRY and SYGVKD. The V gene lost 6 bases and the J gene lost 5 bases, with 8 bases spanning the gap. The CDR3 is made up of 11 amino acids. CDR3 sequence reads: CAIRALHEQYF. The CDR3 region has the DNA TGTGCCATCAGGGCACTTCACGAGCAGTACTTC.

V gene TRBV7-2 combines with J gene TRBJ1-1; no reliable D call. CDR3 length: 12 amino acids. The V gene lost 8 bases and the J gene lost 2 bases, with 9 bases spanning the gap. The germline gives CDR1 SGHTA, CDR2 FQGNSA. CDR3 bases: TGTGCCAGCTACAACCCCAACACTGAAGCTTTCTTT. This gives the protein CASYNPNTEAFF.

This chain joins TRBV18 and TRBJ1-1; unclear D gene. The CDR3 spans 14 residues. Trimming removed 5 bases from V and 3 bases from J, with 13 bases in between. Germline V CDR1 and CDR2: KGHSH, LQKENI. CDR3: CASSFHERDTEAFF. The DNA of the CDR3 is TGTGCCAGCTCATTTCACGAGCGGGACACTGAAGCTTTCTTT.

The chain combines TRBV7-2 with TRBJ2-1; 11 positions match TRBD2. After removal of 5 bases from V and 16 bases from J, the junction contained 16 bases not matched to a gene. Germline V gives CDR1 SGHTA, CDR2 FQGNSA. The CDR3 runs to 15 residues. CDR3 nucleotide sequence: TGTGCCAGCAGCACAACCCTAAGTCTAGCGGGAGGAAGTTTCTTC. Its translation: CASSTTLSLAGGSFF.

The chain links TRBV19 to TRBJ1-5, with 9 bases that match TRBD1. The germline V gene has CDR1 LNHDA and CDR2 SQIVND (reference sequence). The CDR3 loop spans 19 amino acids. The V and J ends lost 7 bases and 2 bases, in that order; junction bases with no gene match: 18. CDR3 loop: CASTPGRGQGSTGNQPQHF. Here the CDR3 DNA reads TGTGCCAGTACCCCAGGCAGGGGACAGGGATCGACTGGCAATCAGCCCCAGCATTTT.

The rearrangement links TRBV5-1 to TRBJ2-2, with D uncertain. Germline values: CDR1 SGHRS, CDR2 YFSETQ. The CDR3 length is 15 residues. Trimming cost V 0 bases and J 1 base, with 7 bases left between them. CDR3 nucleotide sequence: TGCGCCAGCAGCTTGGCGGAAATGAACACCGGGGAGCTGTTTTTT. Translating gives CASSLAEMNTGELFF.

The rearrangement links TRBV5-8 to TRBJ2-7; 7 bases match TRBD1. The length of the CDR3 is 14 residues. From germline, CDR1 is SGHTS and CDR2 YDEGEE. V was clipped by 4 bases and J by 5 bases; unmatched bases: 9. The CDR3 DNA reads TGTGCCAGCAGCCGCGACAGGGTAAGCGACGAGCAGTACTTC. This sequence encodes CASSRDRVSDEQYF. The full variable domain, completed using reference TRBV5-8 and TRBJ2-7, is EAGVTQSPTHLIKTRGQQATLRCSPISGHTSVYWYQQALGLGLQFLLWYDEGEERNRGNFPPRFSGRQFPNYSSELNVNALELEDSALYLCASSRDRVSDEQYFGPGTRLTVT.

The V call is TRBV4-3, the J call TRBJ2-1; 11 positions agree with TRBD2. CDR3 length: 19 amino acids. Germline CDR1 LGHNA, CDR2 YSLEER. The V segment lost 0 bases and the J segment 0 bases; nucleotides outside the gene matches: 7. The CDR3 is CASSQEPRTSGSSYNEQFF. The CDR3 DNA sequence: TGCGCCAGCAGCCAAGAGCCCCGTACTAGCGGGAGCTCCTACAATGAGCAGTTCTTC.

The CDR3 DNA reads TGTGCCAGCTCACCAGTGACAGGAGGTAGCAATGGTTTTGGAGCTTTCTTT. This translates into CASSPVTGGSNGFGAFF. This chain connects TRBV18 to TRBJ1-1, with D possibly being TRBD1 (6 bases). Between the trimmed V and J ends, which lost 2 bases and 10 bases, there was a span of 26 bases. Germline V gives CDR1 KGHSH, CDR2 LQKENI. This CDR3 comprises 17 residues. The full variable domain, rest sourced from reference TRBV18 and TRBJ1-1, is NAGVMQNPRHLVRRRGQEARLRCSPMKGHSHVYWYRQLPEEGLKFMVYLQKENIIDESGMPKERFSAEFPKEGPSILRIQQVVRGDSAAYFCASSPVTGGSNGFGAFFGQGTRLTVV.

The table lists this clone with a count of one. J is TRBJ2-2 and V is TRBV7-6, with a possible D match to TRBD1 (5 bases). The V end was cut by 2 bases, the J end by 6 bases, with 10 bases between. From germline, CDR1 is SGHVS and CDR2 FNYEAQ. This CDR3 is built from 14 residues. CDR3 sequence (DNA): TGTGCCAGCAGCTTACAGGGATGGGCCGGGGAGCTGTTTTTT. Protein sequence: CASSLQGWAGELFF. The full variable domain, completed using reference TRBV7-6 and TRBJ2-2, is GAGVSQSPRYKVTKRGQDVALRCDPISGHVSLYWYRQALGQGPEFLTYFNYEAQQDKSGLPNDRFSAERPEGSISTLTIQRTEQRDSAMYRCASSLQGWAGELFFGEGSRLTVL.

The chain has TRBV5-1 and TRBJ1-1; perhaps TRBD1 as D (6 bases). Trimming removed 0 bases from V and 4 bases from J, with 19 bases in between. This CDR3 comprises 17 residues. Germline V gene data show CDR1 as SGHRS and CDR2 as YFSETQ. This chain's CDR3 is CASSLEAQGGHLTEAFF. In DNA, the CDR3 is TGCGCCAGCAGCTTGGAGGCCCAAGGGGGGCACCTCACTGAAGCTTTCTTT.

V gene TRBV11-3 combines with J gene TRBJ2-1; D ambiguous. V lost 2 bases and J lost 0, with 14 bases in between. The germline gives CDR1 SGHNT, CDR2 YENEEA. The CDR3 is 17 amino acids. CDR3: CASSLISGFSSYNEQFF. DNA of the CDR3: TGTGCCAGCAGCTTAATTTCAGGTTTCTCCTCCTACAATGAGCAGTTCTTC.

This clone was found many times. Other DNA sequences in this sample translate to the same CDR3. CDR3 sequence (DNA): TGTGCCAGCAGCTCTAGCACAGATACGCAGTATTTT. Translating it yields CASSSSTDTQYF. The chain couples TRBV7-2 to TRBJ2-3; D call uncertain. Germline loops: CDR1 SGHTA, CDR2 FQGNSA. This CDR3 has 12 residues. V was cut by 4 bases and J by 0 bases, with 2 bases left in between. The entire variable domain, with the rest obtained from reference TRBV7-2 and TRBJ2-3, is as follows: GAGVSQSPSNKVTEKGKDVELRCDPISGHTALYWYRQSLGQGLEFLIYFQGNSAPDKSGLPSDRFSAERTGGSVSTLTIQRTQQEDSAVYLCASSSSTDTQYFGPGTRLTVL.

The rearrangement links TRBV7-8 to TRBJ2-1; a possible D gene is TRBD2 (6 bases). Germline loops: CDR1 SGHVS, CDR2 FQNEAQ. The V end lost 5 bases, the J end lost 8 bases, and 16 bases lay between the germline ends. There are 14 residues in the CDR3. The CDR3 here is CASSPRTKSDEQFF. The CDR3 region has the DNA TGTGCCAGCAGCCCTAGGACTAAGTCGGATGAGCAGTTCTTC. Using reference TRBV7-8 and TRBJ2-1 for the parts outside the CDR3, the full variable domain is GAGVSQSPRYKVAKRGQDVALRCDPISGHVSLFWYQQALGQGPEFLTYFQNEAQLDKSGLPSDRFFAERPEGSVSTLKIQRTQQEDSAVYLCASSPRTKSDEQFFGPGTRLTVL.

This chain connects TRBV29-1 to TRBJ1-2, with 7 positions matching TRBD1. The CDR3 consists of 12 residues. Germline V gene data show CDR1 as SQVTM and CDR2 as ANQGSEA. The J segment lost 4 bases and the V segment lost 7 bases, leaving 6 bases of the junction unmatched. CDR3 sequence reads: CSAETGPYGYTF. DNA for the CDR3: TGCAGCGCCGAGACAGGGCCCTATGGCTACACCTTC.

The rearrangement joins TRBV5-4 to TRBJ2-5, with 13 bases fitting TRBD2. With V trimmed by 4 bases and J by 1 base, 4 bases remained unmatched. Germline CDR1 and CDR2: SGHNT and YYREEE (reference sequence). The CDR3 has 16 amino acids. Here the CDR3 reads CASSLGTSGTQETQYF. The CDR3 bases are TGTGCCAGCAGCCTCGGGACTAGCGGGACCCAAGAGACCCAGTACTTC. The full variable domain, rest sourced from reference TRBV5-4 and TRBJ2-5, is ETGVTQSPTHLIKTRGQQVTLRCSSQSGHNTVSWYQQALGQGPQFIFQYYREEENGRGNFPPRFSGLQFPNYSSELNVNALELDDSALYLCASSLGTSGTQETQYFGPGTRLLVL.

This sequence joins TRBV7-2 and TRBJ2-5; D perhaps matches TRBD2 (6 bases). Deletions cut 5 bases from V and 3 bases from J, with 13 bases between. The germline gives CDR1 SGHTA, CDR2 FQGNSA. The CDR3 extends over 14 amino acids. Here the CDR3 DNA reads TGTGCCAGCAGCCGGGAACTAGCAGAAGAGACCCAGTACTTC. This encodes CASSRELAEETQYF.

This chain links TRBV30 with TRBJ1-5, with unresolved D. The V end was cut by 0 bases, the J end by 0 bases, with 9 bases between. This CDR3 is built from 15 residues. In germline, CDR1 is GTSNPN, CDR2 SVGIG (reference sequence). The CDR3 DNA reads TGTGCCTGGAGTGTACAATCGGATAGCAATCAGCCCCAGCATTTT. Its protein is CAWSVQSDSNQPQHF.

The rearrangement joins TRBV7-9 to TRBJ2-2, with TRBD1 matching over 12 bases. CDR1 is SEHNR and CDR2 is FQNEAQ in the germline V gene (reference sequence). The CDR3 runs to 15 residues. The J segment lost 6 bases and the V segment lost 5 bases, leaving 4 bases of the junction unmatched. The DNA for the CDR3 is TGTGCCAGCAGCGTAGGGGACAGGGGGCCCGGGGAGCTGTTTTTT. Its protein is CASSVGDRGPGELFF.

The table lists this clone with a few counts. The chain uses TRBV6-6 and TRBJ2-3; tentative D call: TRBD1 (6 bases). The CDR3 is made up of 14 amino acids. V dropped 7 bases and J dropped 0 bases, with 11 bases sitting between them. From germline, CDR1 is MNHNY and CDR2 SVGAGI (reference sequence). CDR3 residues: CASNGQRSTDTQYF. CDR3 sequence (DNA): TGTGCCAGCAACGGACAGAGGAGCACAGATACGCAGTATTTT.

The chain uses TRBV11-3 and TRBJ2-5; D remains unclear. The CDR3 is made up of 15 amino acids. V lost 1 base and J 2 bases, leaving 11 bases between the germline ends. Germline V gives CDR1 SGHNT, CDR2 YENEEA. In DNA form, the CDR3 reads TGTGCCAGCAGCTTAGGTAACAGCCATCAAGAGACCCAGTACTTC. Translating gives CASSLGNSHQETQYF.

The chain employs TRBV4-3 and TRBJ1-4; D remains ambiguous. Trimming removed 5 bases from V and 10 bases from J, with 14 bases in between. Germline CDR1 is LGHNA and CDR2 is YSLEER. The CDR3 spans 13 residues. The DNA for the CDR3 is TGCGCCAGCAGCTCACACCCCCTTTTAAAACTGTTTTTT. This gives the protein CASSSHPLLKLFF.

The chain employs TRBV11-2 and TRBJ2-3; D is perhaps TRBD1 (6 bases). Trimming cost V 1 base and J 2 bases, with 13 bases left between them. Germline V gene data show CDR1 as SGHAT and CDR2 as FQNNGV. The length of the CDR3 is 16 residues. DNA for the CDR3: TGTGCCAGCAGCTTAGGAATAGGGGGTTACACAGATACGCAGTATTTT. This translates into CASSLGIGGYTDTQYF.

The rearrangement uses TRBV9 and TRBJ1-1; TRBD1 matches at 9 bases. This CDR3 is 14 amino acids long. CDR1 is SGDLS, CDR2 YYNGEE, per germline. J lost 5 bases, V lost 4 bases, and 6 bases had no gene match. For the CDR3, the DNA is TGTGCCAGCAGCCCCCACAGGGGGCGAACTGAAGCTTTCTTT. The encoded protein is CASSPHRGRTEAFF.